This TCR beta chain is from a study of blood T cell repertoires in COVID-19. Background on the study: Sites across the United States, Italy and Spain contributed samples from acute and convalescent COVID-19. In each case, the material was cDNA or gDNA derived from T cells, B-cell-depleted T cells, or PBMCs.

Study processing details: By means of reference gene primer amplification, nucleated cell counts were estimated. TCRdb's table, derived via immunoSEQ multiplex PCR, lists solely in-frame clones and lacks some. Clone size and V and J calls were adopted from that table, with D and trimming inferred from the DNA. Among over 350,000 clones listed, more than 80% were seen once. This clone was counted only a few times. This CDR3 has 14 amino acids. The V gene end was trimmed by 6 bases and the J gene end by 6 bases; junction bases not matched to a gene: 7. Per germline, CDR1 KGHSH and CDR2 LQKENI. The gene calls are TRBV18 and TRBJ1-2, with 10 bases that match TRBD1. This receptor was taken from a woman aged 25 to 39 with active or convalescent COVID-19. Sequenced sample: peripheral blood. The CDR3, as DNA: TGTGCCAGCTCGCAGGACAGGGGGGTTAATGGCTACACCTTC. This sequence encodes CASSQDRGVNGYTF.